The 28 T cell receptor beta chains below all came from one sample that was sequenced in a study of T-cell memory formation after mild COVID-19. TCRdb ran MiXCR on the 5' RACE reads and lists one entry per CDR3 protein. In the table there are 450,000 to 650,000 distinct CDR3 sequences, roughly 20% of which are singletons. Sequencing input: PBMCs or a T cell subset sorted from them (not recorded which). The receptor source for this set is an adult woman who had mild COVID-19 (a few samples of this study predate the infection). Cell type and time point are not known.

V usage is TRBV5-1 and J usage is TRBJ2-1; D tentatively fits TRBD1 or TRBD2 (5 bases each). The CDR3 length is 15 residues. From germline, CDR1 is SGHRS and CDR2 YFSETQ. V lost 0 bases and J lost 2, with 9 bases in between. The CDR3 spells CASSLGDPTYNEQFF. CDR3 DNA: TGCGCCAGCAGCTTGGGGGACCCGACCTACAATGAGCAGTTCTTC.

This clonotype has a handful of counts. The rearrangement joins TRBV3-1 to TRBJ2-1, with D perhaps TRBD2 (7 bases). V was trimmed by 0 bases and J by 8 bases, leaving 11 bases between them. The germline CDR1 and CDR2 sequences are LGHDT and YNNKEL (reference sequence). The CDR3 consists of 14 residues. CDR3 in amino acids: CASSQEGGPDEQFF. The CDR3 DNA follows: TGTGCCAGCAGCCAAGAGGGGGGGCCGGATGAGCAGTTCTTC.

DNA of the CDR3: TGCGCCAGCAGCGGGACAGGGGGAATTTACGAGCAGTACTTC. This encodes CASSGTGGIYEQYF. V usage is TRBV4-1 and J usage is TRBJ2-7; 11 nucleotides align to TRBD1. V trimming: 5 bases; J trimming: 4 bases; junction bases outside the gene matches: 4. Germline V gives CDR1 MGHRA, CDR2 YSYEKL. The CDR3 is 14 amino acids.

This clonotype was picked up a small number of times. V usage is TRBV10-3 and J usage is TRBJ1-6; 9 bases match TRBD1. Per germline, CDR1 ENHRY and CDR2 SYGVKD. This CDR3 has 13 amino acids. V was clipped by 8 bases and J by 5 bases; unmatched bases: 1. In DNA, the CDR3 is TGTGCCATCCGGGACAGGGATAATTCACCCCTCCACTTT. Amino acid sequence: CAIRDRDNSPLHF.

Only a few counts were recorded for this clonotype. The chain recombines TRBV9 with TRBJ1-5; no clear D gene. The germline V gene has CDR1 SGDLS and CDR2 YYNGEE. CDR3 length: 15 amino acids. Deletions cut 0 bases from V and 1 base from J, with 8 bases between. As DNA, the CDR3 is TGTGCCAGCAGCGTAGGTTGGGAGAGCAATCAGCCCCAGCATTTT. It yields the protein CASSVGWESNQPQHF.

The chain couples TRBV7-9 to TRBJ1-1; D is unclear. This CDR3 is built from 14 residues. Between the trimmed V and J ends, which lost 5 bases and 1 base, there was a span of 11 bases. Germline CDR1 is SEHNR and CDR2 is FQNEAQ (reference sequence). The CDR3 region has the DNA TGTGCCAGCAGCCCCCTCCGCGCGAACACTGAAGCTTTCTTT. It specifies CASSPLRANTEAFF.

This chain joins TRBV5-1 and TRBJ1-1, with D tentatively TRBD1 (5 bases). V lost 4 bases and J 4 bases, leaving 14 bases between the germline ends. The CDR3 is 14 amino acids. The germline CDR1 and CDR2 sequences are SGHRS and YFSETQ. CDR3 bases: TGCGCCAGCAGCCCCCCGACGGGGGGCACTGAAGCTTTCTTT. This encodes CASSPPTGGTEAFF.

This clonotype appeared a single time. This chain uses TRBV9 with TRBJ1-5; no firm D call. V was cut by 0 bases and J by 0 bases, with 4 bases left in between. This CDR3 is 14 amino acids long. CDR1 is SGDLS and CDR2 is YYNGEE in the germline V gene. CDR3 bases: TGTGCCAGCAGCGTAGGCATTAGCAATCAGCCCCAGCATTTT. Its protein is CASSVGISNQPQHF. Filled out from reference TRBV9 and TRBJ1-5, the complete variable domain reads DSGVTQTPKHLITATGQRVTLRCSPRSGDLSVYWYQQSLDQGLQFLIQYYNGEERAKGNILERFSAQQFPDLHSELNLSSLELGDSALYFCASSVGISNQPQHFGDGTRLSIL.

This clonotype was recorded a few times. The rearrangement joins TRBV27 to TRBJ2-7; D might be TRBD1 (6 bases). Trimming cost V 9 bases and J 7 bases, with 19 bases left between them. This CDR3 region has 13 residues. The germline CDR1 and CDR2 sequences are MNHEY and SMNVEV (reference sequence). The CDR3 spells CASALGAMWEQYF. The CDR3, as DNA: TGTGCCAGTGCCCTGGGGGCGATGTGGGAGCAGTACTTC.

This clonotype was seen a handful of times. The chain uses TRBV4-2 and TRBJ2-2, with a weak D call TRBD2 (6 bases). The CDR3 totals 19 residues. With 3 bases removed from V and 4 bases from J, the gap between germline ends came to 24 bases. Germline CDR1 is LGHNA and CDR2 is YNFKEQ. CDR3 protein: CASSQGPPGLGLSTGELFF. The CDR3 nucleotides read TGTGCCAGCAGCCAGGGTCCTCCGGGACTGGGTCTGAGCACCGGGGAGCTGTTTTTT.

V and J are TRBV4-1 and TRBJ1-4, with D possibly TRBD1 on 6 matching bases. The CDR3 consists of 18 residues. Germline V gene lookup returns CDR1 MGHRA and CDR2 YSYEKL. Between the trimmed V and J ends, which lost 2 bases and 4 bases, there was a span of 20 bases. The CDR3 DNA reads as TGCGCCAGCAGCCAAACCGTGGGTTTAACAGGGATTAATGAAAAACTGTTTTTT. Its translation: CASSQTVGLTGINEKLFF.

The chain couples TRBV29-1 to TRBJ2-1, with D unresolved. The germline CDR1 and CDR2 sequences are SQVTM and ANQGSEA. The CDR3 has 12 amino acids. Trimming took 8 bases from V and 5 from J, leaving 13 bases between them. CDR3: CSSRVYHNEQFF. The CDR3 region has the DNA TGCAGCTCCCGGGTCTACCACAATGAGCAGTTCTTC.

J is TRBJ2-2 and V is TRBV7-2; 13 bases match TRBD2. Germline assignment: CDR1 SGHTA and CDR2 FQGNSA. The length of the CDR3 is 16 residues. The ends lost 5 bases at V and 5 bases at J; junction bases unmatched: 5. CDR3 sequence reads: CASSRTSGSRTGELFF. In DNA form, the CDR3 reads TGTGCCAGCAGCCGGACTAGCGGGAGCCGTACCGGGGAGCTGTTTTTT. The complete variable domain, with remaining parts taken from reference TRBV7-2 and TRBJ2-2, reads GAGVSQSPSNKVTEKGKDVELRCDPISGHTALYWYRQSLGQGLEFLIYFQGNSAPDKSGLPSDRFSAERTGGSVSTLTIQRTQQEDSAVYLCASSRTSGSRTGELFFGEGSRLTVL.

This chain uses TRBV29-1 with TRBJ2-1; perhaps TRBD2 as D (5 bases). CDR3 length: 12 residues. V was trimmed by 7 bases and J by 6 bases, leaving 13 bases between them. Germline loops: CDR1 SQVTM, CDR2 ANQGSEA. The CDR3 DNA reads as TGCAGCGCCTGGGAGTCTCCCAATGAGCAGTTCTTC. Protein product: CSAWESPNEQFF.

This clonotype has only a few counts. This rearrangement joins TRBV5-1 to TRBJ2-4; D possibly corresponds to TRBD2 (6 bases). This CDR3 is 17 amino acids long. V lost 0 bases and J lost 1, with 14 bases in between. Germline loops: CDR1 SGHRS, CDR2 YFSETQ. CDR3 DNA: TGCGCCAGCAGCTTGGAATGGCCTCGGGAGGCCAAAAACATTCAGTACTTC. Translation: CASSLEWPREAKNIQYF.

The sample holds a few counts of this clonotype. J is TRBJ1-3 and V is TRBV7-9; D is uncertain. The V end was cut by 2 bases, the J end by 0 bases, with 11 bases between. From germline, CDR1 is SEHNR and CDR2 FQNEAQ (reference sequence). This CDR3 spans 16 amino acids. The CDR3 nucleotides read TGTGCCAGCAGCTTATCTGAGTACCACTCTGGAAACACCATATATTTT. It specifies CASSLSEYHSGNTIYF.

V is TRBV4-3 and J is TRBJ1-1, with a possible D match to TRBD1 (5 bases). This CDR3 region has 15 residues. Germline V gives CDR1 LGHNA, CDR2 YSLEER. The V gene lost 5 bases and the J gene lost 0 bases, with 13 bases spanning the gap. The CDR3 here is CASSGTGTVNTEAFF. In nucleotides, the CDR3 is TGCGCCAGCAGCGGAACCGGGACGGTGAACACTGAAGCTTTCTTT.

There are a few counts of this clonotype. CDR3 sequence (DNA): TGTGCCAGCAGACCGACAGGGGGAGAGACCCAGTACTTC. It translates to CASRPTGGETQYF. The chain couples TRBV5-5 to TRBJ2-5, with 9 bases fitting TRBD1. The CDR3 extends over 13 amino acids. V was clipped by 5 bases and J by 4 bases; unmatched bases: 3. Germline loops: CDR1 SGHKS, CDR2 YYEKEE (reference sequence).

This clonotype was observed a few times. The chain couples TRBV7-9 to TRBJ2-1; 7 bases line up with TRBD2. The length of the CDR3 is 12 residues. The ends lost 6 bases at V and 9 bases at J; junction bases unmatched: 5. Germline-derived CDR1 and CDR2 are SEHNR and FQNEAQ (reference sequence). The CDR3 sequence: CASSLSGTEQFF. CDR3 sequence (DNA): TGTGCCAGCAGTTTAAGCGGGACTGAGCAGTTCTTC.

The V and J genes are TRBV7-2 and TRBJ2-3; TRBD2 aligns across 10 bases. The J segment lost 2 bases and the V segment lost 4 bases, leaving 6 bases of the junction unmatched. The CDR3 runs 16 residues. Germline loops: CDR1 SGHTA, CDR2 FQGNSA. The chain's CDR3 is CASSSVLAGNTDTQYF. The CDR3 DNA reads TGTGCCAGCAGCTCCGTACTAGCGGGGAACACAGATACGCAGTATTTT. The full variable domain, its missing parts supplied by reference TRBV7-2 and TRBJ2-3, is GAGVSQSPSNKVTEKGKDVELRCDPISGHTALYWYRQSLGQGLEFLIYFQGNSAPDKSGLPSDRFSAERTGGSVSTLTIQRTQQEDSAVYLCASSSVLAGNTDTQYFGPGTRLTVL.

The V and J genes are TRBV4-2 and TRBJ2-7, with TRBD1 matching 7 bases. This CDR3 has 16 amino acids. With V trimmed by 1 base and J by 2 bases, 8 bases remained unmatched. Germline CDR1 and CDR2: LGHNA and YNFKEQ. CDR3: CASSQAPGQLPYEQYF. The CDR3 DNA reads TGTGCCAGCAGCCAAGCCCCGGGACAGCTCCCCTACGAGCAGTACTTC.

The chain carries TRBV6-1 and TRBJ1-5; D gene uncertain. V gave up 2 bases and J gave up 4 bases, with 15 bases separating them. Germline V gene data show CDR1 as MNHNS and CDR2 as SASEGT. The CDR3 is 16 residues long. CDR3 in DNA: TGTGCCAGCAGTGAACTCCGAAACCTTGGGAATCAGCCCCAGCATTTT. It yields the protein CASSELRNLGNQPQHF.

This clonotype has a handful of counts. The chain couples TRBV4-3 to TRBJ2-7; D gene uncertain. Germline V gene lookup returns CDR1 LGHNA and CDR2 YSLEER. The CDR3 sequence is 13 residues long. Trimming took off 0 bases at V and 2 bases at J, with 5 bases between the two ends. DNA of the CDR3: TGCGCCAGCAGCCAAGATTTAGCCTACGAGCAGTACTTC. It translates to CASSQDLAYEQYF.

This clonotype came up many times. The CDR3 loop is CASSPLAGGLNNEQFF. The CDR3 DNA reads as TGCGCCAGCAGCCCCCTAGCGGGAGGGCTCAACAATGAGCAGTTCTTC. The genes are TRBV5-1 and TRBJ2-1; TRBD2 aligns across 12 bases. The trim removed 4 bases at V and 5 bases at J, leaving 7 bases unmatched. Germline V gene lookup returns CDR1 SGHRS and CDR2 YFSETQ. The length of the CDR3 is 16 residues.

This sequence joins TRBV7-2 and TRBJ1-4; D is perhaps TRBD1 (6 bases). The V gene's germline CDR1 is SGHTA and CDR2 FQGNSA. Deletions cut 2 bases from V and 8 bases from J, with 15 bases between. This CDR3 is built from 15 residues. The CDR3 here is CASSLSGGAWEKLFF. CDR3 DNA sequence: TGTGCCAGCAGCTTATCTGGGGGCGCATGGGAAAAACTGTTTTTT.

This clonotype was detected ten times or more. The rearrangement uses TRBV12-3 or TRBV12-4 and TRBJ2-3, with D uncertain. V lost 6 bases and J lost 5, with 9 bases in between. This CDR3 comprises 12 residues. The CDR3 here is CASSPLGDTQYF. For the CDR3, the DNA is TGTGCCAGCAGCCCCCTCGGAGATACGCAGTATTTT.

CDR3 coding DNA: TGCGCCAGCAGCTTGACAGGGACCCATTACGAGCAGTACTTC. It codes for CASSLTGTHYEQYF. The chain couples TRBV5-1 to TRBJ2-7, with TRBD1 as a possible D gene (6 bases). V gave up 1 base and J gave up 4 bases, with 12 bases separating them. This CDR3 spans 14 amino acids. Germline V gene data show CDR1 as SGHRS and CDR2 as YFSETQ.

This clonotype was seen more than once but under ten times. The rearrangement joins TRBV12-3 or TRBV12-4 to TRBJ1-2; D remains unclear. The CDR3 covers 13 residues. Trimming shortened V by 8 bases and J by 4 bases, and 14 bases separated the two germline ends. The CDR3 bases are TGTGCCAGCGCTCAAAGGGTGGTCTATGGCTACACCTTC. Translated: CASAQRVVYGYTF.